The clone carrying this T cell receptor (beta chain) came up many times. Its antigen is unknown. This record belongs to a study of T cells in Graves' hyperthyroidism and ophthalmopathy. Overall study: Pretreatment peripheral blood was obtained at initial diagnosis.

V lost 8 bases and J 5 bases, leaving 12 bases between the germline ends. This CDR3 region has 12 residues. Germline CDR1 reads SNHLY; CDR2 reads FYNNEI. Orbital computed tomography, thyroid ultrasound, serum thyroxine and TRAb, and clinical symptoms together informed the diagnoses. Amplified TCR beta CDR3 regions came from RNA transcripts. The study used the HTBI primer set for a first-round RT-PCR of the TCR CDR3. TCRdb called the multiplex PCR reads again in MiXCR, with one record for every CDR3 protein. The sample contains approximately 350,000 distinct CDR3 sequences, around 15% of which appear only once. Whole-study results and caveats: Most expanded thyroid clonotypes above 0.001 also appeared in blood. A model of 13 V-J features distinguished ophthalmopathy from stable hyperthyroidism.

This clonotype was sampled from a woman aged 55-75 years with Graves' ophthalmopathy. Specimen: blood. The J gene is TRBJ2-5, the V gene TRBV2; D gene uncertain. The CDR3 loop reads CASRSMVETQYF. CDR3 DNA: TGTGCCAGCCGAAGTATGGTCGAGACCCAGTACTTC.